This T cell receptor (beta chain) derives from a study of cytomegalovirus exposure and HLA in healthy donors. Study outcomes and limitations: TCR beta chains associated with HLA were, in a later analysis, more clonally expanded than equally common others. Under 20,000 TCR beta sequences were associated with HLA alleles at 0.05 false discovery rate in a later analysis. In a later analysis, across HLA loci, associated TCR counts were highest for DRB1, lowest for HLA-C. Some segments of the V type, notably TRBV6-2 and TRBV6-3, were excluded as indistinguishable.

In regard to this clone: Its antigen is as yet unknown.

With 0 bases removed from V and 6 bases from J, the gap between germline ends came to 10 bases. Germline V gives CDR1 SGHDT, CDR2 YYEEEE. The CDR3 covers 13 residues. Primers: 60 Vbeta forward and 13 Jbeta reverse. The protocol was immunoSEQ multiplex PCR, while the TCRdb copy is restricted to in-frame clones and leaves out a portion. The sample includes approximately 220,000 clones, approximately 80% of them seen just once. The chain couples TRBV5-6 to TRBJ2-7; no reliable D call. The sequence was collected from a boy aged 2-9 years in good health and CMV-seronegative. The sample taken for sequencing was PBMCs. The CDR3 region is CASSLGVITEQYF. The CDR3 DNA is TGTGCCAGCAGCTTGGGAGTCATTACCGAGCAGTACTTC.